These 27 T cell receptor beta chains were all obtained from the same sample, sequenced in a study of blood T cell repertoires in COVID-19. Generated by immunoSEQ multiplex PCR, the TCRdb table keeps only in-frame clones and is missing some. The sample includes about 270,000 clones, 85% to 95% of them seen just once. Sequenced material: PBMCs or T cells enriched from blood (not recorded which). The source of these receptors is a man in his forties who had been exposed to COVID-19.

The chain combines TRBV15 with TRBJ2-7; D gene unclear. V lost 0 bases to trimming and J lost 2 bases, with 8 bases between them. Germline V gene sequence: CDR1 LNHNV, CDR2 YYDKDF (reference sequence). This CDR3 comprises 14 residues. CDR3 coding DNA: TGTGCCACCAGCAGAGATGTAGCAGCCTACGAGCAGTACTTC. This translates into CATSRDVAAYEQYF.

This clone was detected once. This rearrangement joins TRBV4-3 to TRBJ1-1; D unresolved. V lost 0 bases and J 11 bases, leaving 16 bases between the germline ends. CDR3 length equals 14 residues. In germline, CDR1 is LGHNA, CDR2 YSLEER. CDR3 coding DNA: TGCGCCAGCAGCCAAGATCGGGAGGGTACTGTGGCTTTCTTT. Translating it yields CASSQDREGTVAFF.

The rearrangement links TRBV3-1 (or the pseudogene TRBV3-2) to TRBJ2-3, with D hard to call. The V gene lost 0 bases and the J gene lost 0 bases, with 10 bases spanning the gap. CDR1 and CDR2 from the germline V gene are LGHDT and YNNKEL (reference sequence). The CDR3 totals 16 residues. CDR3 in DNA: TGTGCCAGCAGCCAAGATTACTACTCTAGCACAGATACGCAGTATTTT. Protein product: CASSQDYYSSTDTQYF.

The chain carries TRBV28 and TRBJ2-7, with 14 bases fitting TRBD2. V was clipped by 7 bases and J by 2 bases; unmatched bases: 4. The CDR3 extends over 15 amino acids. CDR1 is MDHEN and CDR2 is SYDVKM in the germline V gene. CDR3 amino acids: CASTSTSGRAYEQYF. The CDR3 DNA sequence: TGTGCCAGCACCTCGACTAGCGGGAGGGCCTACGAGCAGTACTTC.

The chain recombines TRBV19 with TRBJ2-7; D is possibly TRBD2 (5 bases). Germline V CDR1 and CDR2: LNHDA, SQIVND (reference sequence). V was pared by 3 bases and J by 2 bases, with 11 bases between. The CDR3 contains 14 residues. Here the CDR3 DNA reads TGTGCCAGTAGTATTTCCGGGATAACCTACGAGCAGTACTTC. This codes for CASSISGITYEQYF.

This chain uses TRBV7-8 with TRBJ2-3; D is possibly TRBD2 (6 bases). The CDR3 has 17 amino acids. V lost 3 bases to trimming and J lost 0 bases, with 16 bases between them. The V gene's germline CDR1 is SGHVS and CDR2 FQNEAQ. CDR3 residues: CASSFSVGLLSTDTQYF. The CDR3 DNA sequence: TGTGCCAGCAGCTTTAGCGTGGGACTCCTTAGCACAGATACGCAGTATTTT.

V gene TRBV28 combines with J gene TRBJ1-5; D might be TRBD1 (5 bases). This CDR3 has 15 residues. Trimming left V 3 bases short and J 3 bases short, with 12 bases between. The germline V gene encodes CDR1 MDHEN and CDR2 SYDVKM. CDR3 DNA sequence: TGTGCCAGCAGTTTGATGGGGGGGTTCAATCAGCCCCAGCATTTT. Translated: CASSLMGGFNQPQHF.

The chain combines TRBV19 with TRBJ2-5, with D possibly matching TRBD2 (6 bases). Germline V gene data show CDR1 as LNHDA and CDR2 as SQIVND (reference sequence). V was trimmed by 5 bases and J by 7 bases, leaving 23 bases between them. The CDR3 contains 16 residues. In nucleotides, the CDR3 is TGTGCCAGTAGTCCCCGGCGGGACCTAACCGGGCGGACCCAGTACTTC. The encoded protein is CASSPRRDLTGRTQYF.

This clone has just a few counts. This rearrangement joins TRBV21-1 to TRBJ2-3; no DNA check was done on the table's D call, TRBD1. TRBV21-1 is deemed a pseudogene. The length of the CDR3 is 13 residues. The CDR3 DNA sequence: TGTGCCAGCAGCAAAGTCAGGGTAGATACGCAGTATTTT. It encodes CASSKVRVDTQYF.

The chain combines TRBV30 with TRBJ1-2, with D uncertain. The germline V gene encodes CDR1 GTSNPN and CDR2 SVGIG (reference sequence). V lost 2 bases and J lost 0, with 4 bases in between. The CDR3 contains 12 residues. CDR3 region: CAWSYSNYGYTF. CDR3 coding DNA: TGTGCCTGGAGTTACTCTAACTATGGCTACACCTTC. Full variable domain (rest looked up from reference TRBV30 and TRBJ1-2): SQTIHQWPATLVQPVGSPLSLECTVEGTSNPNLYWYRQAAGRGLQLLFYSVGIGQISSEVPQNLSASRPQDRQFILSSKKLLLSDSGFYLCAWSYSNYGYTFGSGTRLTVV.

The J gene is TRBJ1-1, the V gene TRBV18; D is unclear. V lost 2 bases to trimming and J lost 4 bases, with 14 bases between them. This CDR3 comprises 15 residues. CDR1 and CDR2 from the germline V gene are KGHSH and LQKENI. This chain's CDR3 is CASSPALGEVTEAFF. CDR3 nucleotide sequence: TGTGCCAGCTCACCAGCCCTCGGGGAAGTCACTGAAGCTTTCTTT.

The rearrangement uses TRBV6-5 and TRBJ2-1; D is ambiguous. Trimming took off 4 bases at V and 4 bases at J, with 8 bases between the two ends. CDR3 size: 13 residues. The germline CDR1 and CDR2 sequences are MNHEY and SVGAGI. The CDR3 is CASSSGDYNEQFF. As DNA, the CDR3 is TGTGCCAGCAGTTCCGGAGATTACAATGAGCAGTTCTTC.

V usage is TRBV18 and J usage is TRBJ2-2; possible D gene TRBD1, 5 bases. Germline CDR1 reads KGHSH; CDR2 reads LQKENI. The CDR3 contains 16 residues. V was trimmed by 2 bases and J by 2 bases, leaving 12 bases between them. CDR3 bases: TGTGCCAGCTCACCAAGGCAGGGAAGTAACACCGGGGAGCTGTTTTTT. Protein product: CASSPRQGSNTGELFF.

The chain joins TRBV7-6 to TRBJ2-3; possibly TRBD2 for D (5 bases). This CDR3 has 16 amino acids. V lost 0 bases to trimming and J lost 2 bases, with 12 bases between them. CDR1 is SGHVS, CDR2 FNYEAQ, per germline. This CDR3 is CASSLAGGLNTDTQYF. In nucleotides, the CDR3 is TGTGCCAGCAGCTTAGCGGGCGGGCTAAACACAGATACGCAGTATTTT.

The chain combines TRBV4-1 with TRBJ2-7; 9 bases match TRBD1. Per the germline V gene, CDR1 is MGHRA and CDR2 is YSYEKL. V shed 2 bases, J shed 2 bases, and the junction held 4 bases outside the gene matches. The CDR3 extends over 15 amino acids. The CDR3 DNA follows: TGCGCCAGCAGCCAAACCGGGACAGGGACCTACGAGCAGTACTTC. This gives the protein CASSQTGTGTYEQYF.

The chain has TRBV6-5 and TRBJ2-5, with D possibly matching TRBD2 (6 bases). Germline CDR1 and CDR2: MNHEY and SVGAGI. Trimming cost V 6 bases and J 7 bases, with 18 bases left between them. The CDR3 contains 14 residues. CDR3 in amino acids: CASSYNGGSGTQYF. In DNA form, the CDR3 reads TGTGCCAGCAGCTATAACGGAGGGTCCGGGACCCAGTACTTC.

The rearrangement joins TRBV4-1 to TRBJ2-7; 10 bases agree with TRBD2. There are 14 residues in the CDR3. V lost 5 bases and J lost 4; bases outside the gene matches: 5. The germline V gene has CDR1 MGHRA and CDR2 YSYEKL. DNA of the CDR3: TGCGCCAGCAGCTCAGCGGGAGGGCCGTACGAGCAGTACTTC. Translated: CASSSAGGPYEQYF.

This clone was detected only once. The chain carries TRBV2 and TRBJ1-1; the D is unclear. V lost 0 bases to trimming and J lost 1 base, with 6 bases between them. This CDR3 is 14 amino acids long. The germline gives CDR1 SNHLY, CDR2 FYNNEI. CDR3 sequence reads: CASSEALANTEAFF. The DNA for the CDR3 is TGTGCCAGCAGTGAAGCGTTGGCGAACACTGAAGCTTTCTTT.

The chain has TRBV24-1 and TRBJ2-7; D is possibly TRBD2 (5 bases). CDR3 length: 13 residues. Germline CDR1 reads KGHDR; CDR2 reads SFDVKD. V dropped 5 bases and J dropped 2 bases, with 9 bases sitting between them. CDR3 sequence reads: CATSAPGTYEQYF. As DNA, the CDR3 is TGTGCCACCAGTGCCCCGGGAACCTACGAGCAGTACTTC.

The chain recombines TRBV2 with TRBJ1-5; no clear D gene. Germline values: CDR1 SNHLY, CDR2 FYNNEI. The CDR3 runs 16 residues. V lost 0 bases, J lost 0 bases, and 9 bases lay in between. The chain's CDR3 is CASSEAPYGSNQPQHF. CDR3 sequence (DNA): TGTGCCAGCAGTGAAGCGCCTTACGGTAGCAATCAGCCCCAGCATTTT.

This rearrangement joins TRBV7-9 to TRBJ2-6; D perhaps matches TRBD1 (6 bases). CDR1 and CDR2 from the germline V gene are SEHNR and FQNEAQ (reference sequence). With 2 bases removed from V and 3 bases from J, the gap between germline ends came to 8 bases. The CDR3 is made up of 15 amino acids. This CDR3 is CASSLSGVGANVLTF. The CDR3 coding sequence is TGTGCCAGCAGCTTATCAGGGGTTGGGGCCAACGTCCTGACTTTC.

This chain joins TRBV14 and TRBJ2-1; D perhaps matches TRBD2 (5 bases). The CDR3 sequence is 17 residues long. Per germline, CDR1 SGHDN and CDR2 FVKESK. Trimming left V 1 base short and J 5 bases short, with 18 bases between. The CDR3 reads CASSQAVGSSVHNEQFF. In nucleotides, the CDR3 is TGTGCCAGCAGCCAAGCGGTAGGGAGTTCGGTCCACAATGAGCAGTTCTTC.

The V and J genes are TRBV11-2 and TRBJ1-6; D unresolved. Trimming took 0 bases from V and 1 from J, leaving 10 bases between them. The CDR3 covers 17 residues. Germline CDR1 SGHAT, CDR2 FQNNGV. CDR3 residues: CASSLDQEVSYNSPLHF. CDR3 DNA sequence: TGTGCCAGCAGCTTAGATCAGGAGGTGTCCTATAATTCACCCCTCCACTTT.

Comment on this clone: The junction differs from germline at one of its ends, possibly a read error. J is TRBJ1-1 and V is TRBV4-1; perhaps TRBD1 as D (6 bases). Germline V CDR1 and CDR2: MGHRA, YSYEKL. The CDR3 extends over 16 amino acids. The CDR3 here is CASSQVGGGGNAEAFF. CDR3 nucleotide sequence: TGCGCCAGCAGCCAAGTTGGAGGGGGGGGGAACGCTGAAGCTTTCTTT.

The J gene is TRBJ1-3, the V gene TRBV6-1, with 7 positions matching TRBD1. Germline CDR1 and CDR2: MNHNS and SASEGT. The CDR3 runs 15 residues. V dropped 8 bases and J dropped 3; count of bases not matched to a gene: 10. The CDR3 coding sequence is TGTGCCAGCGGTCTGACAGGGATGAATGGAAACACCATATATTTT. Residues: CASGLTGMNGNTIYF.

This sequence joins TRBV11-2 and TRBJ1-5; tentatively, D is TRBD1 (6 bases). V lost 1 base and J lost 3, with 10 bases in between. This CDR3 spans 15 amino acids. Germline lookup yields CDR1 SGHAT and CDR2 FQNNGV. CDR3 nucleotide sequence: TGTGCCAGCAGCTTAGGTCGGACAGACAATCAGCCCCAGCATTTT. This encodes CASSLGRTDNQPQHF.

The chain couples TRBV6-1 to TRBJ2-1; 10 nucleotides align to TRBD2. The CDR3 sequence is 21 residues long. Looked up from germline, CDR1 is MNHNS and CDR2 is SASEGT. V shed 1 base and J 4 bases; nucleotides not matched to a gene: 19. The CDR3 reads CASSEDRNIRNLAGDYNEQFF. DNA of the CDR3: TGTGCCAGCAGTGAAGACAGGAACATCCGTAATCTAGCGGGGGATTACAATGAGCAGTTCTTC.